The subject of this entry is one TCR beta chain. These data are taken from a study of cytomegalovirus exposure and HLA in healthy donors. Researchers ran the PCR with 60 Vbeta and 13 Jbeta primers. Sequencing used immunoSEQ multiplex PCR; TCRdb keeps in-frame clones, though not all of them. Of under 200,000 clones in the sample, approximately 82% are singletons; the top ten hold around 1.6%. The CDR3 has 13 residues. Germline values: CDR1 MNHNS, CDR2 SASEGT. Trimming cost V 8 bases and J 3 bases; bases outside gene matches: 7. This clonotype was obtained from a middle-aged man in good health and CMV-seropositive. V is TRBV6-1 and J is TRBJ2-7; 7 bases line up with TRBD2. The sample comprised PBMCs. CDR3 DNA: TGTGCCAGCGGGGGGGGAGGAGGCTACGAGCAGTACTTC. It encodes CASGGGGGYEQYF.